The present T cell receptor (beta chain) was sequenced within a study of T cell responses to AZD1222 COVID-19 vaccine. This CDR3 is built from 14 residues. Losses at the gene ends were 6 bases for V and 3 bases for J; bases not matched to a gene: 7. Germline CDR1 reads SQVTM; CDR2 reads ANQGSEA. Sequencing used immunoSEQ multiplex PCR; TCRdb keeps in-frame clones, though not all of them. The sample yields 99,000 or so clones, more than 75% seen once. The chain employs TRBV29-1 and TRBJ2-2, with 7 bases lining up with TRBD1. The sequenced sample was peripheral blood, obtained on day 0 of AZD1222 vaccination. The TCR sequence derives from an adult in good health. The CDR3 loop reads CSVERGQDTGELFF. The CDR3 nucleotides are TGCAGCGTGGAGAGGGGGCAGGACACCGGGGAGCTGTTTTTT.